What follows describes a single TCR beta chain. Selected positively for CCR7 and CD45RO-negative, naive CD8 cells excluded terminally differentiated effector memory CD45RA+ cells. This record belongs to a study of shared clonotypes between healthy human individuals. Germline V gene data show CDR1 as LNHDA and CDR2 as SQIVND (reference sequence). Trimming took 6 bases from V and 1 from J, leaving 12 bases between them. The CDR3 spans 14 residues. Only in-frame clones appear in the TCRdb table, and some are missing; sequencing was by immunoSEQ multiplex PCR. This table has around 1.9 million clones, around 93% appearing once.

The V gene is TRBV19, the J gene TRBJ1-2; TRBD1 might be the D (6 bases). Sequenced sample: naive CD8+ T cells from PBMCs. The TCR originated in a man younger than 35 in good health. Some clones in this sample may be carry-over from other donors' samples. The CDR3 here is CASRTGWGNYGYTF. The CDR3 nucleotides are TGTGCCAGTAGGACAGGTTGGGGTAACTATGGCTACACCTTC.